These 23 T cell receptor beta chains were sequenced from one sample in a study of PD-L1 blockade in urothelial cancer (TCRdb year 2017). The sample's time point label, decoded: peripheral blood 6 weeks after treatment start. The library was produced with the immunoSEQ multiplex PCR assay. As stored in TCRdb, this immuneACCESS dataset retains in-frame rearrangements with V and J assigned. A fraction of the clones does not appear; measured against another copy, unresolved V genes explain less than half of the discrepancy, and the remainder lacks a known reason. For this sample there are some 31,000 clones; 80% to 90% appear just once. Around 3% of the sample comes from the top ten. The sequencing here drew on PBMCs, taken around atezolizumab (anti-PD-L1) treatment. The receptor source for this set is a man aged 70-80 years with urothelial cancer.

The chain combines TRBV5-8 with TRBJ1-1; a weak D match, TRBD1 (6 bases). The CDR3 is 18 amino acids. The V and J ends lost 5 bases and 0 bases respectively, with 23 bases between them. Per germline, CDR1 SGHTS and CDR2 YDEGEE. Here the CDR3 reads CASRVFWGPRSVNTEAFF. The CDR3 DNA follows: TGTGCCAGCAGGGTATTTTGGGGGCCCCGTTCTGTGAACACTGAAGCTTTCTTT.

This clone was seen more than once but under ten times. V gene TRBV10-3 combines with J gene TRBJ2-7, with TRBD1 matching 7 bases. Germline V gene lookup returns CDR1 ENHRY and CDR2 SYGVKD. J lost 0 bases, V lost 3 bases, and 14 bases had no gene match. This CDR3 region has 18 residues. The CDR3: CAISEPMGQLLPSYEQYF. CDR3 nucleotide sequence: TGTGCCATCAGTGAACCAATGGGACAGCTATTACCCTCCTACGAGCAGTACTTC.

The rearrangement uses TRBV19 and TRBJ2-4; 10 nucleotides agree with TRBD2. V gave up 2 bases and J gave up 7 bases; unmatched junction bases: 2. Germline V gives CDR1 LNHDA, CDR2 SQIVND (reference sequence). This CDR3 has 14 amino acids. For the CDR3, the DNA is TGTGCCAGTAGTATACTAGCGGGAGAGAACATTCAGTACTTC. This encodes CASSILAGENIQYF.

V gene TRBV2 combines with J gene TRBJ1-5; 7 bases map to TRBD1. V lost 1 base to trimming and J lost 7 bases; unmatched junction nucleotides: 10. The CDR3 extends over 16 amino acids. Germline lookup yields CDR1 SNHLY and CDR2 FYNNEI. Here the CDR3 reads CASSEGDNRGGQPQHF. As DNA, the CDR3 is TGTGCCAGCAGTGAAGGGGACAACAGGGGTGGACAGCCCCAGCATTTT.

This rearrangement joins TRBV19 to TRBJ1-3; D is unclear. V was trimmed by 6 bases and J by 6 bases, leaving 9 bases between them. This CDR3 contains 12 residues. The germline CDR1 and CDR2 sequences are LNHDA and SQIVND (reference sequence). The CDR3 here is CASRPGQNTIYF. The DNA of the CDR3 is TGTGCCAGTAGACCGGGTCAAAACACCATATATTTT.

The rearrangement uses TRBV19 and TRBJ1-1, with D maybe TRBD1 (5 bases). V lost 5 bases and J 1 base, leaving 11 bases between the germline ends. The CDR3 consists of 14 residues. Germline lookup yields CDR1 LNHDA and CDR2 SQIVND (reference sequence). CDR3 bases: TGTGCCAGTAGTCCACAGGTATGGAACACTGAAGCTTTCTTT. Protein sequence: CASSPQVWNTEAFF.

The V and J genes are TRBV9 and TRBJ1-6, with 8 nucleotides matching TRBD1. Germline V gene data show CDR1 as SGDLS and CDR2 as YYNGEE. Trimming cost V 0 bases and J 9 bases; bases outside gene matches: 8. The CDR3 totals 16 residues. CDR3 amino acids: CASSVEAGGIGSPLHF. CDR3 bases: TGTGCCAGCAGCGTAGAGGCAGGGGGCATCGGTTCACCCCTCCACTTT.

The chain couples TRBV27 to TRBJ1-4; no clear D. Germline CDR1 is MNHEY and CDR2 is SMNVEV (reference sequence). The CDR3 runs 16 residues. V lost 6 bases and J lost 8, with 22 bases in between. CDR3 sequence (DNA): TGTGCCAGCAGACGGTTCCCCCGGGAACCTATGGAAAAACTGTTTTTT. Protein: CASRRFPREPMEKLFF.

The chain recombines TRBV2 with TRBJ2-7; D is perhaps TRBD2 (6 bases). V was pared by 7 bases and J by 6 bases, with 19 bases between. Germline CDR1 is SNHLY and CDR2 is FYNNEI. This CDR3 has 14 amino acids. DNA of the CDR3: TGTGCCAGCACCTTGGGGACGGGAGCTGGCGAGCAGTACTTC. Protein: CASTLGTGAGEQYF. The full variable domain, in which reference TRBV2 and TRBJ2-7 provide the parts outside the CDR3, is EPEVTQTPSHQVTQMGQEVILRCVPISNHLYFYWYRQILGQKVEFLVSFYNNEISEKSEIFDDQFSVERPDGSNFTLKIRSTKLEDSAMYFCASTLGTGAGEQYFGPGTRLTVT.

CDR3 region: CASSDLKTTTKQYF. The CDR3 nucleotides read TGTGCCAGCAGTGACCTAAAAACCACTACGAAGCAGTACTTC. V is TRBV28 and J is TRBJ2-7; D unclear. This CDR3 region has 14 residues. Trimming left V 5 bases short and J 8 bases short, with 19 bases between. The germline gives CDR1 MDHEN, CDR2 SYDVKM.

The DNA for the CDR3 is TGCGCCAGCAGCCCCGGACAGGGATATGGCTACACCTTC. It yields the protein CASSPGQGYGYTF. The genes are TRBV5-1 and TRBJ1-2; 8 bases fit TRBD1. CDR3 length: 13 amino acids. V lost 4 bases, J lost 5 bases, and 4 bases stayed unmatched. Germline values: CDR1 SGHRS, CDR2 YFSETQ.

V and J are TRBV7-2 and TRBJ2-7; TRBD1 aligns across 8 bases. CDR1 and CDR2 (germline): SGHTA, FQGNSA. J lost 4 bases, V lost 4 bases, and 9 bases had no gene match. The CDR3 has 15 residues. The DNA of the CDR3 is TGTGCCAGCAGCTGGAGCAGGGGGCTTTGGTACGAGCAGTACTTC. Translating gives CASSWSRGLWYEQYF.

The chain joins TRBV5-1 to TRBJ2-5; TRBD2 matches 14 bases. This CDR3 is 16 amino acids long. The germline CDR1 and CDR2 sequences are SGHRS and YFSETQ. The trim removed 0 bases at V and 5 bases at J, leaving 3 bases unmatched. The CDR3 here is CASSLGTSGGLETQYF. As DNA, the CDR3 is TGCGCCAGCAGCTTGGGGACTAGCGGGGGGCTGGAGACCCAGTACTTC.

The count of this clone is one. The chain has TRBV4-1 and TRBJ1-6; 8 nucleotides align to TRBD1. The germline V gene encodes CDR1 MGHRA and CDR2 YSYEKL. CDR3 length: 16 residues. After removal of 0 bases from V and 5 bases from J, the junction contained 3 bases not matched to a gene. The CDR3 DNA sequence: TGCGCCAGCAGCCAAGATTGGGACAGGCATAATTCACCCCTCCACTTT. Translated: CASSQDWDRHNSPLHF.

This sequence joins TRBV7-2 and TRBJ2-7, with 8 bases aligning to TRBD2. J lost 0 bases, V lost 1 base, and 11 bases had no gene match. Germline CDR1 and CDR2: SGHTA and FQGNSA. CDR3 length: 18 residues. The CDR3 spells CASSLGRGASGYSYEQYF. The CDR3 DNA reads TGTGCCAGCAGCTTAGGGCGAGGGGCTAGCGGGTACTCCTACGAGCAGTACTTC.

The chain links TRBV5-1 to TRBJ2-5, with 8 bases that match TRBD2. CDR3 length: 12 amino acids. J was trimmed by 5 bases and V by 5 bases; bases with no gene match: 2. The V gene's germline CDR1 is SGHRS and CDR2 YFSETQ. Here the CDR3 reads CASSASGETQYF. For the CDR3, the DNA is TGCGCCAGCAGTGCTAGCGGGGAGACCCAGTACTTC.

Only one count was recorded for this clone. The CDR3 sequence is CASSETRVAKNIQYF. The CDR3, as DNA: TGCGCCAGCAGCGAGACTCGAGTTGCCAAAAACATTCAGTACTTC. The chain is built from TRBV10-1 and TRBJ2-4, with D uncertain. The CDR3 is 15 residues long. The germline V gene encodes CDR1 WNHNN and CDR2 SYGVQD (reference sequence). V dropped 6 bases and J dropped 1 base, with 13 bases sitting between them.

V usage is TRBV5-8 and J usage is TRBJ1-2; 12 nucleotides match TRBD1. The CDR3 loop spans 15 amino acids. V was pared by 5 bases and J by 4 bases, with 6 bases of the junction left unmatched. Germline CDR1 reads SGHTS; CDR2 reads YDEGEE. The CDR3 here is CASRRGQGASYGYTF. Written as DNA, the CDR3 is TGTGCCAGCAGACGGGGACAGGGGGCTTCCTATGGCTACACCTTC.

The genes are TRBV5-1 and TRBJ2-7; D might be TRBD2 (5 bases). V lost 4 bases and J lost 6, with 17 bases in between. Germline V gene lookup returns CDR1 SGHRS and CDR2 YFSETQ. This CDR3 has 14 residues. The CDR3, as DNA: TGCGCCAGCAGCCACGACGTTGGAGGAGGCGAGCAGTACTTC. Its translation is CASSHDVGGGEQYF.

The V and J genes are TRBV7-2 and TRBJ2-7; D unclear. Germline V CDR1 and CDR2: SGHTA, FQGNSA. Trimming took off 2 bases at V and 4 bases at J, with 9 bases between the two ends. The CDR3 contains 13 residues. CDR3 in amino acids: CASSLQVPYEQYF. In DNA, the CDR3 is TGTGCCAGCAGCTTACAGGTCCCTTACGAGCAGTACTTC.

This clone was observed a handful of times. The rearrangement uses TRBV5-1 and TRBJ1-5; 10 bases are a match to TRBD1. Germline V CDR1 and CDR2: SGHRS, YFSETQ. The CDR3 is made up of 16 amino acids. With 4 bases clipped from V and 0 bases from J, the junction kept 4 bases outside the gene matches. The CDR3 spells CASSPGQGYSNQPQHF. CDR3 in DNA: TGCGCCAGCAGCCCGGGACAGGGGTATAGCAATCAGCCCCAGCATTTT.

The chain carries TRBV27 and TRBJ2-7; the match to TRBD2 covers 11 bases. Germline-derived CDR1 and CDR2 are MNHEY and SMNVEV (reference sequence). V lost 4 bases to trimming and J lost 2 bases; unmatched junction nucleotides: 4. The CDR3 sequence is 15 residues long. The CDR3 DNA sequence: TGTGCCAGCAGTTCCTTAGCGGGAGGGCCCTACGAGCAGTACTTC. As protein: CASSSLAGGPYEQYF.

The CDR3 nucleotides read TGCGCCAGCAGCCAAGAAAGCAACACTGAAGCTTTCTTT. Translating gives CASSQESNTEAFF. The gene calls are TRBV4-1 and TRBJ1-1, with D hard to call. V dropped 0 bases and J dropped 2 bases, with 4 bases sitting between them. CDR3 length: 13 residues. Germline V CDR1 and CDR2: MGHRA, YSYEKL.